This paragraph covers one T cell receptor beta chain sequence. These data are taken from a study of cytomegalovirus exposure and HLA in healthy donors. The V gene's germline CDR1 is SEHNR and CDR2 FQNEAQ (reference sequence). V shed 6 bases, J shed 7 bases, and the junction held 11 bases outside the gene matches. The CDR3 contains 14 residues. Primers: 60 Vbeta forward and 13 Jbeta reverse. Method: immunoSEQ multiplex PCR; TCRdb's copy keeps in-frame clones and lacks some. The sample comprises 80,000 to 100,000 clones, 70% to 85% of which are singletons, and approximately 10% rests with the top ten. The chain is built from TRBV7-9 and TRBJ1-2; 7 bases are a match to TRBD1. This sequence originates from a human donor in good health. Sequencing was performed on PBMCs. CDR3 sequence (DNA): TGTGCCAGCAGTCCACGACAGGGCAAGAGTGGCTACACCTTC. Translation gives CASSPRQGKSGYTF.